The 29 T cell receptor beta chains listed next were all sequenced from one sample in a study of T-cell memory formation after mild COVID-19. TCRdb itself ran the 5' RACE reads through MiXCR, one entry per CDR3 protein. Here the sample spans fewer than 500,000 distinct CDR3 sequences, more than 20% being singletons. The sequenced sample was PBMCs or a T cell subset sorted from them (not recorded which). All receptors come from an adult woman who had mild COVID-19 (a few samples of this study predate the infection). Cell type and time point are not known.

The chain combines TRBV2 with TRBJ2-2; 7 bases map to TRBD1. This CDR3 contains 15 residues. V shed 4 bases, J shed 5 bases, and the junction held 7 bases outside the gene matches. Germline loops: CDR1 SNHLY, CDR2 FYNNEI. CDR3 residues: CASSATGVRTGELFF. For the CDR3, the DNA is TGTGCCAGCAGTGCCACAGGGGTGAGGACCGGGGAGCTGTTTTTT.

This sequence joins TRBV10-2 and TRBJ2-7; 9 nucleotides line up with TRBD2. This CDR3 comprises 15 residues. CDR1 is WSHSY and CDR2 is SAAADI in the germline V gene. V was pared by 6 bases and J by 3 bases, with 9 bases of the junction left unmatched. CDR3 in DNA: TGCGCCAGCAGCGCGGGAGGGAGGGGTGTCTACGAGCAGTACTTC. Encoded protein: CASSAGGRGVYEQYF.

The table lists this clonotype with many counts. The CDR3 bases are TGCGCCAGCAGCCAAGCCGCCTATTCCACAGATACGCAGTATTTT. It yields the protein CASSQAAYSTDTQYF. The chain combines TRBV4-1 with TRBJ2-3; D remains ambiguous. Trimming removed 1 base from V and 2 bases from J, with 10 bases in between. Germline V gene lookup returns CDR1 MGHRA and CDR2 YSYEKL. The length of the CDR3 is 15 residues.

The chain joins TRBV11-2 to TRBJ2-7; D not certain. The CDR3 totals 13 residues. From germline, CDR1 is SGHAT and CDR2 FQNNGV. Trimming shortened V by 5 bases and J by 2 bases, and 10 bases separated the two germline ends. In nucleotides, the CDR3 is TGTGCCAGCAGCAAAGACAAGACCTACGAGCAGTACTTC. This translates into CASSKDKTYEQYF.

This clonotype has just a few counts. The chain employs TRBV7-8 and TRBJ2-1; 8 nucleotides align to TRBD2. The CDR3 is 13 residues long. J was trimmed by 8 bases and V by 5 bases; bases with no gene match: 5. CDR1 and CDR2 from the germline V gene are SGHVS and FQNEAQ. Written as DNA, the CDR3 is TGTGCCAGCAGCACAAGGCGGGGGGATGAGCAGTTCTTC. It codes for CASSTRRGDEQFF.

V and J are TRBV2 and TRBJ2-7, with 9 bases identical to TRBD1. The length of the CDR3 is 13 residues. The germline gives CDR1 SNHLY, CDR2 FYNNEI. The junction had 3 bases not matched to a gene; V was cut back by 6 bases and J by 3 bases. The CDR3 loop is CASSRDRDYEQYF. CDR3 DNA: TGTGCCAGCAGCCGGGACAGGGACTACGAGCAGTACTTC.

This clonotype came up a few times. CDR3: CASSAGGGSSEKLFF. The CDR3 bases are TGTGCCAGCAGCGCAGGTGGGGGCTCTTCAGAAAAACTGTTTTTT. This sequence joins TRBV7-9 and TRBJ1-4; D may be TRBD1 (6 bases). There are 15 residues in the CDR3. Germline values: CDR1 SEHNR, CDR2 FQNEAQ (reference sequence). V lost 5 bases and J lost 8, with 18 bases in between.

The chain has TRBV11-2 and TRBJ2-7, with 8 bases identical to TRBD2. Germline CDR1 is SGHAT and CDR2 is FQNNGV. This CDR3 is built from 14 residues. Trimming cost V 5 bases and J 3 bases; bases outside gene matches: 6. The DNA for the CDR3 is TGTGCCAGCAGCCCGACTAGCGCGGACTACGAGCAGTACTTC. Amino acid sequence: CASSPTSADYEQYF.

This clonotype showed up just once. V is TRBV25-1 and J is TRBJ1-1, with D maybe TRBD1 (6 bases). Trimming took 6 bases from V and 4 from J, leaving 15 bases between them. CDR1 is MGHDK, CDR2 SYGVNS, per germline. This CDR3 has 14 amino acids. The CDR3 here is CASSAPGAITEAFF. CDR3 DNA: TGTGCCAGCAGCGCACCAGGGGCTATCACTGAAGCTTTCTTT.

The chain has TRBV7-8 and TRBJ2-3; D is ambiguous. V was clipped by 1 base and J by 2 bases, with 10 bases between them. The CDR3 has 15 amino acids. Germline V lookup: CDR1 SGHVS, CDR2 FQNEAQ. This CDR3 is CASSLDLWDTDTQYF. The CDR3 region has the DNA TGTGCCAGCAGCTTAGACCTGTGGGACACAGATACGCAGTATTTT.

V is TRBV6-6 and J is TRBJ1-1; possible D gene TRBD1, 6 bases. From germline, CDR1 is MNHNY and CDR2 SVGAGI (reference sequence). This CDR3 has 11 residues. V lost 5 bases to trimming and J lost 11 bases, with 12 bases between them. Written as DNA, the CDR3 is TGTGCCAGCAGTCCGACAGGCGAGGCTTTCTTT. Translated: CASSPTGEAFF.

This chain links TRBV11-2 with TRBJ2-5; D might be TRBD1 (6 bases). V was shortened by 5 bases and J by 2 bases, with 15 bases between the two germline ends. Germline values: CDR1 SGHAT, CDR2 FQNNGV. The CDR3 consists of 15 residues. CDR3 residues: CASSLGLGGQETQYF. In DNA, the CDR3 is TGTGCCAGCAGCCTCGGGCTAGGGGGTCAAGAGACCCAGTACTTC.

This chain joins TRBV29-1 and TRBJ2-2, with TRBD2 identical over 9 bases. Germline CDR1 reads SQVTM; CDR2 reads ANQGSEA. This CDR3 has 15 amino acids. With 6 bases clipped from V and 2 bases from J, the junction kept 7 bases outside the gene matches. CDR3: CSVSASGTNTGELFF. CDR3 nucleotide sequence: TGCAGCGTCTCTGCTAGCGGGACTAACACCGGGGAGCTGTTTTTT.

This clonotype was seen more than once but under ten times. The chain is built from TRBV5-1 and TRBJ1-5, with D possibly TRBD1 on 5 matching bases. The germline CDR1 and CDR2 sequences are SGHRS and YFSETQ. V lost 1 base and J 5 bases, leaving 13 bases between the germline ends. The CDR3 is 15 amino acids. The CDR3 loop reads CASSLLGLLDQPQHF. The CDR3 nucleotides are TGCGCCAGCAGCTTGTTGGGACTGCTTGATCAGCCCCAGCATTTT.

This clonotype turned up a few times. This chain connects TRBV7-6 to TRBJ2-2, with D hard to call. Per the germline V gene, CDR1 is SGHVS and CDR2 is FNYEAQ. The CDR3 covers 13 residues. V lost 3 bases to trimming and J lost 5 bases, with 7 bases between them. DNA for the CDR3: TGTGCCAGCAGCTTTGGGTGGACCGGGGAGCTGTTTTTT. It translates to CASSFGWTGELFF.

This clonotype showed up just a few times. In DNA form, the CDR3 reads TGTGCCAGCAGCCCACAGACTCTTTTGGACGAGCAGTACTTC. This encodes CASSPQTLLDEQYF. This sequence joins TRBV7-8 and TRBJ2-7, with D uncertain. The CDR3 has 14 amino acids. Germline lookup yields CDR1 SGHVS and CDR2 FQNEAQ. Trimming removed 5 bases at V and 5 bases at J, with 16 bases between.

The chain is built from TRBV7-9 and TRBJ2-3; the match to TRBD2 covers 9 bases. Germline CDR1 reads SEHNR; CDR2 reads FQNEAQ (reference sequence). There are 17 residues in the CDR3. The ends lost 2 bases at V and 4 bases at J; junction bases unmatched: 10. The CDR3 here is CASSLRLRGGPADTQYF. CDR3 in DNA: TGTGCCAGCAGCTTAAGGTTGCGGGGGGGCCCGGCAGATACGCAGTATTTT.

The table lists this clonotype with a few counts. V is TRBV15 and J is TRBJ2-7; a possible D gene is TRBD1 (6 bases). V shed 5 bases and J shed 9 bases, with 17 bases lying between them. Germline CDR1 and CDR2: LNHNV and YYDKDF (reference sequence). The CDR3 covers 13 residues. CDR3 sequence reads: CATSAGQLLRQYF. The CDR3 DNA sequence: TGTGCCACCAGCGCCGGACAGCTTCTGCGGCAGTACTTC.

CDR3 amino acids: CASRHVTGRETQYF. CDR3 DNA sequence: TGTGCCAGCAGACATGTGACAGGGCGGGAGACCCAGTACTTC. The V and J genes are TRBV7-9 and TRBJ2-5; 7 bases align to TRBD1. In germline, CDR1 is SEHNR, CDR2 FQNEAQ (reference sequence). This CDR3 comprises 14 residues. The junction had 9 bases not matched to a gene; V was cut back by 6 bases and J by 5 bases. Full variable domain (outside the CDR3, taken from reference TRBV7-9 and TRBJ2-5): DTGVSQNPRHKITKRGQNVTFRCDPISEHNRLYWYRQTLGQGPEFLTYFQNEAQLEKSRLLSDRFSAERPKGSFSTLEIQRTEQGDSAMYLCASRHVTGRETQYFGPGTRLLVL.

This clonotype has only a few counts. The CDR3 loop is CSAWGGQNTEAFF. The CDR3 nucleotides are TGCAGTGCCTGGGGCGGACAGAACACTGAAGCTTTCTTT. The genes are TRBV20-1 and TRBJ1-1, with D maybe TRBD1 (5 bases). The germline gives CDR1 DFQATT, CDR2 SNEGSKA (reference sequence). This CDR3 is 13 amino acids long. V gave up 6 bases and J gave up 1 base, with 12 bases separating them.

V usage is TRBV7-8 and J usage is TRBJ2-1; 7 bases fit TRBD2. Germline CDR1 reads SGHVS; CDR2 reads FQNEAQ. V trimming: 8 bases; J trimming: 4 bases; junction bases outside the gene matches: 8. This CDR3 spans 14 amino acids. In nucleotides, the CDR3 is TGTGCCAGCGGGCTTGCGGGGGAGTACAATGAGCAGTTCTTC. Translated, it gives CASGLAGEYNEQFF.

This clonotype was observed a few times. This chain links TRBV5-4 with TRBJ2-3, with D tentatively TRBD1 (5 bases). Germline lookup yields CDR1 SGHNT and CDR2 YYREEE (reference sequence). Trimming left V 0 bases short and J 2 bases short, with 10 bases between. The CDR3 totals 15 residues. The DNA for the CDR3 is TGTGCCAGCAGCTTGGACCGACAGTCCACAGATACGCAGTATTTT. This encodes CASSLDRQSTDTQYF.

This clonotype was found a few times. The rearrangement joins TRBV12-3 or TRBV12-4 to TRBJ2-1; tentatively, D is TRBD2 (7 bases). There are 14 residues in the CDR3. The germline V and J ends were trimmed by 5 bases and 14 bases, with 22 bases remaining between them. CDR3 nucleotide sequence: TGTGCCAGCAGTCGAAGCGAAGGGGGGGTTGCGGAGTTCTTC. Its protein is CASSRSEGGVAEFF.

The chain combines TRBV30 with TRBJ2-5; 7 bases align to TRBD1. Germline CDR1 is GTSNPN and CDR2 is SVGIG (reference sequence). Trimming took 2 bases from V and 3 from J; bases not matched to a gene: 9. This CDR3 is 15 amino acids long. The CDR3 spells CAWSRQGRGKETQYF. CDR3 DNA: TGTGCCTGGAGTCGACAGGGAAGAGGGAAAGAGACCCAGTACTTC.

DNA for the CDR3: TGTGCCAGCAGCCCCGGGAGCTACTACGAGCAGTACTTC. It is translated as CASSPGSYYEQYF. The chain recombines TRBV13 with TRBJ2-7; tentative D call: TRBD2 (6 bases). V was trimmed by 5 bases and J by 3 bases, leaving 11 bases between them. Looked up from germline, CDR1 is PRHDT and CDR2 is FYEKMQ (reference sequence). The CDR3 extends over 13 amino acids.

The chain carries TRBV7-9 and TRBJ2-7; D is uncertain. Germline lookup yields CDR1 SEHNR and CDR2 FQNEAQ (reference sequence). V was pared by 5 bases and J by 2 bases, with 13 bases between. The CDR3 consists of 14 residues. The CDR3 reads CASSRTARAYEQYF. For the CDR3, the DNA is TGTGCCAGCAGCCGGACGGCACGGGCCTACGAGCAGTACTTC.

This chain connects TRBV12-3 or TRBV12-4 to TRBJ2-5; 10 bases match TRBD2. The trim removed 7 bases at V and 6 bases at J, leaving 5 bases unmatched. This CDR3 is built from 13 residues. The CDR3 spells CASTASGGQTQYF. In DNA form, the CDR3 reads TGTGCCAGCACGGCTAGCGGGGGTCAGACCCAGTACTTC.

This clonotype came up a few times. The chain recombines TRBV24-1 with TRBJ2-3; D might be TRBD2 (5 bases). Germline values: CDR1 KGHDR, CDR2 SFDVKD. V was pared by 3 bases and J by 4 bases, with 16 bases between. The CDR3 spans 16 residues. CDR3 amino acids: CATSDLLGRGSDTQYF. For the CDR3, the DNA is TGTGCCACCAGTGATCTTCTGGGGAGAGGGTCAGATACGCAGTATTTT.

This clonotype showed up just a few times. The CDR3: CASSDPDGSTDTQYF. The CDR3 nucleotides read TGTGCCAGCAGTGACCCGGACGGGAGCACAGATACGCAGTATTTT. V and J are TRBV12-3 or TRBV12-4 and TRBJ2-3; no definite D call. The CDR3 is 15 amino acids. V was shortened by 5 bases and J by 0 bases, with 12 bases between the two germline ends.